The present entry profiles one TCR beta chain with its context. What it binds is unknown. Construction of TCR beta libraries was performed using quantitative 5'-RACE with molecular barcodes. From the 5' RACE reads, TCRdb called clonotypes with MiXCR, one entry per CDR3 protein. The sample lists about 500,000 distinct CDR3 sequences, approximately 5% seen once, with approximately 3.5% in the top ten. The sample comes from a study of CD8 T cells in ankylosing spondylitis. After removal of 4 bases from V and 15 bases from J, the junction contained 12 bases not matched to a gene. The germline gives CDR1 SNHLY, CDR2 FYNNEI. The CDR3 has 13 amino acids. General study findings and limits: Peripheral blood held disease-linked clones only at relatively low frequency, and these were CD8+. Disease-associated clones were reportedly significantly overrepresented in matched ankylosing spondylitis synovial fluid. Several highly homologous variants made up a TCR beta motif, and this motif appeared characteristic of ankylosing spondylitis blood.

The sequence was obtained from a male donor with ankylosing spondylitis. Sequencing was carried out using blood, either unsorted or a sorted T cell fraction (not recorded which). The rearrangement uses TRBV2 and TRBJ2-1; 7 bases align to TRBD2. The CDR3 loop reads CASSGEGTEDRFF. In DNA form, the CDR3 reads TGTGCCAGCAGTGGGGAGGGGACTGAAGACAGGTTCTTC. The full variable domain, in which reference TRBV2 and TRBJ2-1 provide the parts outside the CDR3, is EPEVTQTPSHQVTQMGQEVILRCVPISNHLYFYWYRQILGQKVEFLVSFYNNEISEKSEIFDDQFSVERPDGSNFTLKIRSTKLEDSAMYFCASSGEGTEDRFFGPGTRLTVL.